This is a list of T cell receptor beta chains from one sample in a study of blood T cell repertoires in COVID-19. Method: immunoSEQ multiplex PCR; TCRdb's copy keeps in-frame clones and lacks some. Among just over 250,000 clones listed, roughly 90% were seen once. The sequencing sample was made of peripheral blood. The origin of the receptors is a man between 60 and 70 years old who had recovered from COVID-19. Each CDR3 is given with its conserved first and last residue. D genes are given only for firm matches. Size tells how often a clone was seen (once, few, many) or the class of an expanded clone, and some rows leave it out.

CDR3 DNA: TGCGCCAGCAGCCAAGCGGGGGGGCGTGAGACCCAGTACTTC
CDR3 protein: CASSQAGGRETQYF
clone size: .
J gene: TRBJ2-5
V gene: TRBV4-1
D gene: TRBD2

CDR3 DNA: TGCGCCAGCAGTGAGCTGGACAGGGCGAACACTGAAGCTTTCTTT
CDR3 protein: CASSELDRANTEAFF
clone size: once
J gene: TRBJ1-1
V gene: TRBV10-1
D gene: TRBD1

CDR3 DNA: TGTGCCTGGAGTGGCAGGGGCTACCAAGAGACCCAGTACTTC
CDR3 protein: CAWSGRGYQETQYF
clone size: .
J gene: TRBJ2-5
V gene: TRBV30
D gene: .

CDR3 DNA: TGTGCCAGCAGTTTTCCAGGTCAGCCCCAGCATTTT
CDR3 protein: CASSFPGQPQHF
clone size: .
J gene: TRBJ1-5
V gene: TRBV12-3/TRBV12-4
D gene: .

CDR3 DNA: TGTGCCAGCAGCCACCTCAGGGGCACCGGGGAGCTGTTTTTT
CDR3 protein: CASSHLRGTGELFF
clone size: .
J gene: TRBJ2-2
V gene: TRBV6-6
D gene: .

CDR3 DNA: TGTGCCAGCAGCTTAGGCCGTGGGGGGACCAACTACGAGCAGTACTTC
CDR3 protein: CASSLGRGGTNYEQYF
clone size: .
J gene: TRBJ2-7
V gene: TRBV7-9
D gene: .

CDR3 DNA: TGTGCCAGCTCACCTGGGGGCGGGAGCCACAATGAGCAGTTCTTC
CDR3 protein: CASSPGGGSHNEQFF
clone size: .
J gene: TRBJ2-1
V gene: TRBV18
D gene: .

CDR3 DNA: TGTGCCAGCTCACTGGGGGCCGGGGAGACCCAGTACTTC
CDR3 protein: CASSLGAGETQYF
clone size: .
J gene: TRBJ2-5
V gene: TRBV18
D gene: .

CDR3 DNA: TGTGCCATCAGTGACGACAGCCCCACCGGGGAGCTGTTTTTT
CDR3 protein: CAISDDSPTGELFF
clone size: .
J gene: TRBJ2-2
V gene: TRBV10-3
D gene: .

CDR3 DNA: TGTGCCAGCAGCTCCGGGGTAACCTACGAGCAGTACTTC
CDR3 protein: CASSSGVTYEQYF
clone size: .
J gene: TRBJ2-7
V gene: TRBV5-5
D gene: .

CDR3 DNA: TGTGCCAGCAGTGAAAGAAGTAGCTCCTACAATGAGCAGTTCTTC
CDR3 protein: CASSERSSSYNEQFF
clone size: .
J gene: TRBJ2-1
V gene: TRBV2
D gene: .

CDR3 DNA: TGTGCCAGCAGCCCGGGACTAGCGGGGGGGCGGGACGAGCAGTACTTC
CDR3 protein: CASSPGLAGGRDEQYF
clone size: .
J gene: TRBJ2-7
V gene: TRBV3-1/TRBV3-2
D gene: TRBD2

CDR3 DNA: TGTGCCAGCAGTCCCGGGAGCAGCTATGGCTACACCTTC
CDR3 protein: CASSPGSSYGYTF
clone size: .
J gene: TRBJ1-2
V gene: TRBV6-5
D gene: .

CDR3 DNA: TGTGCCAGCAGCGAACCGGGAAAAACTGAAGCTTTCTTT
CDR3 protein: CASSEPGKTEAFF
clone size: .
J gene: TRBJ1-1
V gene: TRBV9
D gene: .

CDR3 DNA: TGTGCCAGCAGCCAAGAAGGGACACTCAACTATGGCTACACCTTC
CDR3 protein: CASSQEGTLNYGYTF
clone size: .
J gene: TRBJ1-2
V gene: TRBV3-1/TRBV3-2
D gene: .

CDR3 DNA: TGTGCCAGCAGCGGAGATAAGACAGGGGACTATGGCTACACCTTC
CDR3 protein: CASSGDKTGDYGYTF
clone size: .
J gene: TRBJ1-2
V gene: TRBV13
D gene: TRBD1

CDR3 DNA: TGTGCCACCCAGACGGGTGGGACAAGCAATCAGCCCCAGCATTTT
CDR3 protein: CATQTGGTSNQPQHF
clone size: .
J gene: TRBJ1-5
V gene: TRBV6-5
D gene: .

CDR3 DNA: TGCAGCGTTGACGGGAAAATCTATGGCTACACCTTC
CDR3 protein: CSVDGKIYGYTF
clone size: .
J gene: TRBJ1-2
V gene: TRBV29-1
D gene: .

CDR3 DNA: TGTGCCAGCAGTGGACAGGGTTACGAGCAGTACTTC
CDR3 protein: CASSGQGYEQYF
clone size: .
J gene: TRBJ2-7
V gene: TRBV13
D gene: TRBD1

CDR3 DNA: TGTGCCAGCAGCCAGGGTGGCGCGGGACAGTTCTACGAGCAGTACTTC
CDR3 protein: CASSQGGAGQFYEQYF
clone size: .
J gene: TRBJ2-7
V gene: TRBV4-2
D gene: .